This record covers a single TCR beta chain. Its binding antigen is unknown. No qualities accompany the bases; no much larger clone lies one base away. Each collaborating institution followed its own protocols to collect whole blood in K2EDTA tubes. For TCRbeta analysis, collaborators shipped samples as frozen whole blood, isolated PBMCs, or DNA extracted from either of those sample types. V is pared back by 3 bases and J by 5 bases, with 11 bases lying between the germline termini. Per the germline V gene (reference sequence), LNHDA is the CDR1 and SQIVND is the CDR2. The CDR3 measures 15 amino acids from cysteine to phenylalanine. Of all the DNA, just the CDR3 is kept, 45 bases in frame from base 1. The data stem from a study of blood T cell repertoires in COVID-19 (dated by TCRdb to 2020 to 2022). Background on the whole study: Samples covering the acute and convalescent phases of COVID-19 were provided by collaborators in the United States, Italy and Spain. The prospective study material was composed of cDNA or gDNA derived from T cells, B-cell-depleted T cells, or PBMCs. The dataset comprised deeply sampled blood TCRbeta repertoires from subjects exposed to, actively infected with, or recovered from COVID-19. A freely available public database, intended as a resource for researchers studying the immune response to SARS-CoV-2, is where the repertoires were released. The samples were drawn from the first 160 participants of the ongoing ImmuneRACE study and from about 1,200 subjects provided by 6 global collaborators. Sample metadata almost always included a de-identified subject ID, COVID-19 status, age in years and sex. HLA class I and class II types, where available, came from metadata supplied by the sample provider rather than from assay-based typing. Overall study results and their limits: The amount of clinical and demographic metadata varied by source and participant and was provided uncurated.

TCRbeta CDR3 regions were amplified from genomic DNA using the immunoSEQ Assay, a bias-controlled multiplex PCR. The authors' pipeline ran thus. The number of nucleated cells in each sample was estimated from the amplification of reference gene primers within the assay. To quantify the absolute abundance of each unique TCRbeta CDR3 rearrangement, sequence reads were collapsed and filtered. Productive Simpson clonality was computed per sample as the square root of Simpson's diversity index over productive rearrangements. The clones in this table, taken by TCRdb from immuneACCESS, are in-frame only. Not every clone is retained; where verified, under half of the shortfall comes from an unresolved V gene, and the cause of the rest is unknown. Clonal size and the V and J genes are those of that table, whereas D and trimming came from the DNA. The sample records around 180,000 clones, roughly 91% of which are singletons. The ten largest clonotypes hold 4% to 5% of the sample.

Sequencing input: peripheral blood. The sequence came from a human donor in a cohort sampled during active COVID-19. The chain couples TRBV19 to TRBJ1-6; the D gene remains uncertain. The CDR3 in this case is CASSIWRRDNSPLHF. The bases are TGTGCCAGTAGTATCTGGCGACGGGATAATTCACCCCTCCACTTT.